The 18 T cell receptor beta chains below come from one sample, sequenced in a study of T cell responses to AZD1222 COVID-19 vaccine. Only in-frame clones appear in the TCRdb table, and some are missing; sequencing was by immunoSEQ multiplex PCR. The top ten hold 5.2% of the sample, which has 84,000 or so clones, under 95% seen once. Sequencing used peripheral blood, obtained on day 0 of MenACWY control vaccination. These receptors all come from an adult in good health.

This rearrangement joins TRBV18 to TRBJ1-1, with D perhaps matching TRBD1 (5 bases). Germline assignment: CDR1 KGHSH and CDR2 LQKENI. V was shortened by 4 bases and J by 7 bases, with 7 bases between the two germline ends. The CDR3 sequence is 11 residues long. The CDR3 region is CASSLQGEAFF. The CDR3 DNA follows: TGTGCCAGCTCACTCCAGGGTGAAGCTTTCTTT.

In DNA, the CDR3 is TGTGCCAGCAGCTTAGGTCCAATGAACACTGAAGCTTTCTTT. Protein product: CASSLGPMNTEAFF. The rearrangement uses TRBV5-4 and TRBJ1-1; D gene ambiguous. CDR3 size: 14 residues. The germline V gene has CDR1 SGHNT and CDR2 YYREEE (reference sequence). The V end was cut by 2 bases, the J end by 0 bases, with 8 bases between. Full variable domain (remainder filled in from reference TRBV5-4 and TRBJ1-1): ETGVTQSPTHLIKTRGQQVTLRCSSQSGHNTVSWYQQALGQGPQFIFQYYREEENGRGNFPPRFSGLQFPNYSSELNVNALELDDSALYLCASSLGPMNTEAFFGQGTRLTVV.

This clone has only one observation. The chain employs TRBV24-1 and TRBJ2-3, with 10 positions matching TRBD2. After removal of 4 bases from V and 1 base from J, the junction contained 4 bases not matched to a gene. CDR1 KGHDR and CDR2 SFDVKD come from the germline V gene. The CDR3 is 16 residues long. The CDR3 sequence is CATSDSSGSGTDTQYF. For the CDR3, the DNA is TGTGCCACCAGTGACTCTAGCGGGAGTGGCACAGATACGCAGTATTTT.

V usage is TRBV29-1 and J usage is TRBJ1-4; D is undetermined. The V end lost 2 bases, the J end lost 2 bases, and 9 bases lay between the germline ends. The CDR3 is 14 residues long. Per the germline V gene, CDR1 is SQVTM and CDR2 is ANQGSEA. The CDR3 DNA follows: TGCAGCGTTGAATCCACCGGGACTAATGAAAAACTGTTTTTT. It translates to CSVESTGTNEKLFF.

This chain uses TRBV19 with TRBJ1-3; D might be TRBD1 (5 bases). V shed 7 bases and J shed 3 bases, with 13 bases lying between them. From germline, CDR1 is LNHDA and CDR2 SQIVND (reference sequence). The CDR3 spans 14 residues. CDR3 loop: CASTARTIGNTIYF. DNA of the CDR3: TGTGCCAGTACGGCCCGGACAATTGGAAACACCATATATTTT. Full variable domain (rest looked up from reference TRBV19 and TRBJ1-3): DGGITQSPKYLFRKEGQNVTLSCEQNLNHDAMYWYRQDPGQGLRLIYYSQIVNDFQKGDIAEGYSVSREKKESFPLTVTSAQKNPTAFYLCASTARTIGNTIYFGEGSWLTVV.

The CDR3 loop reads CASRVLGATNYGYTF. The CDR3 coding sequence is TGTGCCAGCCGCGTTTTGGGGGCTACTAACTATGGCTACACCTTC. V and J are TRBV28 and TRBJ1-2; maybe TRBD1 (6 bases). The CDR3 has 15 amino acids. V dropped 8 bases and J dropped 0 bases, with 16 bases sitting between them. CDR1 and CDR2 (germline): MDHEN, SYDVKM.

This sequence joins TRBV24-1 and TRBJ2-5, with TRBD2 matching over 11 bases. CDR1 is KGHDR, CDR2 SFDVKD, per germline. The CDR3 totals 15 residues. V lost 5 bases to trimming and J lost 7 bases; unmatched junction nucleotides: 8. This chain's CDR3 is CATSAKTSGTVTQYF. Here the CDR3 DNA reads TGTGCCACCAGTGCCAAGACTAGCGGGACAGTGACCCAGTACTTC.

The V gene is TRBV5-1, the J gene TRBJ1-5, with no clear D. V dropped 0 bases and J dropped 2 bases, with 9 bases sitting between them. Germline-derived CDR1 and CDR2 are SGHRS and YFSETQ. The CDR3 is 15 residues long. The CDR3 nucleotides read TGCGCCAGCAGCTTGGATGTCAGTGGCAATCAGCCCCAGCATTTT. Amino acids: CASSLDVSGNQPQHF. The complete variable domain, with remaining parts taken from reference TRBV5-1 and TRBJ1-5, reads KAGVTQTPRYLIKTRGQQVTLSCSPISGHRSVSWYQQTPGQGLQFLFEYFSETQRNKGNFPGRFSGRQFSNSRSEMNVSTLELGDSALYLCASSLDVSGNQPQHFGDGTRLSIL.

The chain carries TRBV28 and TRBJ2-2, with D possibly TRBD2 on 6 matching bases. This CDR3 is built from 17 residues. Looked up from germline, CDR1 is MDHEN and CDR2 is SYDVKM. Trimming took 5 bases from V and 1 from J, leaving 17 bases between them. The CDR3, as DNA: TGTGCCAGCAGTCCCCCGGCGGGACTCCTGAACACCGGGGAGCTGTTTTTT. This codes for CASSPPAGLLNTGELFF.

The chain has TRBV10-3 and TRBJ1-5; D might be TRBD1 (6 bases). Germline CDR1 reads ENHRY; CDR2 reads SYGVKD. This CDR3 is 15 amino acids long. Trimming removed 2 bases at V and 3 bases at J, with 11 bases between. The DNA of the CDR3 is TGTGCCATCAGTGAGCATGGGGACACCAATCAGCCCCAGCATTTT. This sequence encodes CAISEHGDTNQPQHF.

The CDR3 region has the DNA TGCGCCAGCAGCTTGGCGGGACATAGCACAGATACGCAGTATTTT. Amino acid sequence: CASSLAGHSTDTQYF. This chain links TRBV5-1 with TRBJ2-3; possible D gene TRBD1, 6 bases. This CDR3 region has 15 residues. The V end was cut by 0 bases, the J end by 0 bases, with 8 bases between. Germline V gene sequence: CDR1 SGHRS, CDR2 YFSETQ.

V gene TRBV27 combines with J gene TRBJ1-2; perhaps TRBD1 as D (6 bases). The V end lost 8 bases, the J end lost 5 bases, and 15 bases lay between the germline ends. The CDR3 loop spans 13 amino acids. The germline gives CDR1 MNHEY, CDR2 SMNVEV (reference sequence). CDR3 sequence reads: CASGSRGAYGYTF. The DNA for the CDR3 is TGTGCCAGCGGGAGCAGGGGTGCGTATGGCTACACCTTC.

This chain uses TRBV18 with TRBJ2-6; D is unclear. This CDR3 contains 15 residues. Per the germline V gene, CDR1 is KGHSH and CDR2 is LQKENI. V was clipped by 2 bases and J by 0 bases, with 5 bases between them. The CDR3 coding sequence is TGTGCCAGCTCACCAATGCTCTCTGGGGCCAACGTCCTGACTTTC. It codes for CASSPMLSGANVLTF.

CDR3 residues: CASSWGQGLISDFYEQYF. As DNA, the CDR3 is TGTGCCAGCAGCTGGGGACAGGGCCTAATTTCGGATTTCTACGAGCAGTACTTC. The chain couples TRBV11-2 to TRBJ2-7; 9 nucleotides line up with TRBD1. Germline CDR1 SGHAT, CDR2 FQNNGV. The CDR3 runs 18 residues. Trimming took 4 bases from V and 3 from J; bases not matched to a gene: 16.

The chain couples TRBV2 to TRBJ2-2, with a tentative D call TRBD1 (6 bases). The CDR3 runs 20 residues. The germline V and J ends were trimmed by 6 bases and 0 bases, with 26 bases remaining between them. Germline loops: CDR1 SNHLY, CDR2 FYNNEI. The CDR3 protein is CASRHTRVTGWRPNTGELFF. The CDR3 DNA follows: TGTGCCAGCAGGCACACGAGAGTTACAGGGTGGCGTCCGAACACCGGGGAGCTGTTTTTT. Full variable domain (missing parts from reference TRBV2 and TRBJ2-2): EPEVTQTPSHQVTQMGQEVILRCVPISNHLYFYWYRQILGQKVEFLVSFYNNEISEKSEIFDDQFSVERPDGSNFTLKIRSTKLEDSAMYFCASRHTRVTGWRPNTGELFFGEGSRLTVL.

The CDR3 sequence: CASSEAGQGSQPQHF. In DNA, the CDR3 is TGTGCCAGCAGTGAAGCAGGACAGGGGAGTCAGCCCCAGCATTTT. This chain uses TRBV2 with TRBJ1-5; the match to TRBD1 covers 9 bases. This CDR3 has 15 residues. CDR1 and CDR2 from the germline V gene are SNHLY and FYNNEI. Trimming removed 0 bases from V and 6 bases from J; junction bases left unmatched: 3.

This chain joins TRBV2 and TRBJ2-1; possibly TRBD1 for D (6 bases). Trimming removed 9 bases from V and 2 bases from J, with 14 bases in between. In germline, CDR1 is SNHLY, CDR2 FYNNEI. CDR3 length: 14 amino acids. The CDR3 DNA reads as TGTGCCAGTCTCAGGGGAGTGACCTACAATGAGCAGTTCTTC. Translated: CASLRGVTYNEQFF. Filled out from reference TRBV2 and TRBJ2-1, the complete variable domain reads EPEVTQTPSHQVTQMGQEVILRCVPISNHLYFYWYRQILGQKVEFLVSFYNNEISEKSEIFDDQFSVERPDGSNFTLKIRSTKLEDSAMYFCASLRGVTYNEQFFGPGTRLTVL.

The CDR3 loop reads CASSQDTSLARLYF. CDR3 bases: TGTGCCAGCAGCCAAGATACATCCCTGGCCAGACTGTATTTT. The chain uses TRBV4-2 and TRBJ1-3, with unresolved D. Germline CDR1 LGHNA, CDR2 YNFKEQ. V was trimmed by 0 bases and J by 16 bases, leaving 19 bases between them. CDR3 length equals 14 residues.